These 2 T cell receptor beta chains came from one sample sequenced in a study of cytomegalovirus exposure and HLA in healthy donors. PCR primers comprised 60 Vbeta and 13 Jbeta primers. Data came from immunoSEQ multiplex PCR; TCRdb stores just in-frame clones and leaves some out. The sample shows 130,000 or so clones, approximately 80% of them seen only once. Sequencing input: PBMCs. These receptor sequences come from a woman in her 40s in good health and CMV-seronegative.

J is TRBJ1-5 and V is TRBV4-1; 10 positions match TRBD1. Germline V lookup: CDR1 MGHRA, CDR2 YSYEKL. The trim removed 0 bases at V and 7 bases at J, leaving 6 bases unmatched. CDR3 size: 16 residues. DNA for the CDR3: TGCGCCAGCAGCCAAGATTTCCAGGACAGGGGGCAGCCCCAGCATTTT. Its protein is CASSQDFQDRGQPQHF.

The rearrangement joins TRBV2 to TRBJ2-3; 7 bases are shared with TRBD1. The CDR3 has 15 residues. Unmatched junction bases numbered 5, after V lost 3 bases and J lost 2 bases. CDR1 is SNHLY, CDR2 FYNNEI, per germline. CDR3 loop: CASSEGDRATDTQYF. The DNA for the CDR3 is TGTGCCAGCAGTGAGGGGGACAGAGCCACAGATACGCAGTATTTT.